The 11 T cell receptor beta chains below all came from one sample that was sequenced in a study of blood T cell repertoires in COVID-19. Method: immunoSEQ multiplex PCR; TCRdb's copy keeps in-frame clones and lacks some. The table shows roughly 300,000 clones, with roughly 90% occurring only once. Sequenced material: peripheral blood. The receptor set was obtained from a woman in her twenties or thirties with COVID-19, enrolled during active disease.

V usage is TRBV12-2 and J usage is TRBJ1-1; the table's TRBD1 call for D was not verified on the DNA. TRBV12-2 is a listed pseudogene. The CDR3 is 15 residues long. The CDR3 here is CASRFSGRKVTEAFF. Here the CDR3 DNA reads TGTGCAAGTCGCTTCTCAGGGCGAAAGGTAACTGAAGCTTTCTTT.

The rearrangement uses TRBV18 and TRBJ1-3; TRBD1 agrees at 10 bases. The CDR3 is made up of 13 amino acids. Germline V lookup: CDR1 KGHSH, CDR2 LQKENI. The V and J ends lost 5 bases and 7 bases, in that order; junction bases with no gene match: 2. The CDR3 DNA reads as TGTGCCAGCTCATCGGACAGGGGGAACACCATATATTTT. Residues: CASSSDRGNTIYF.

The chain carries TRBV5-5 and TRBJ2-3; D uncertain. The CDR3 is made up of 14 amino acids. Germline CDR1 reads SGHKS; CDR2 reads YYEKEE (reference sequence). V was clipped by 0 bases and J by 0 bases, with 5 bases between them. CDR3 bases: TGTGCCAGCAGCTTGGTTCGGAGCACAGATACGCAGTATTTT. Residues: CASSLVRSTDTQYF.

The chain carries TRBV4-1 and TRBJ1-1, with TRBD1 matching 11 bases. The V and J ends lost 1 base and 5 bases, in that order; junction bases with no gene match: 3. The V gene's germline CDR1 is MGHRA and CDR2 YSYEKL. This CDR3 spans 15 amino acids. The CDR3 region is CASSQGDRGGTEAFF. CDR3 nucleotide sequence: TGCGCCAGCAGCCAAGGGGACAGGGGGGGAACTGAAGCTTTCTTT.

The chain joins TRBV4-3 to TRBJ2-2; 8 bases fit TRBD2. The germline V gene has CDR1 LGHNA and CDR2 YSLEER. The length of the CDR3 is 15 residues. V dropped 1 base and J dropped 3; count of bases not matched to a gene: 1. In nucleotides, the CDR3 is TGCGCCAGCAGCCAAGGCGGGGGGTACACCGGGGAGCTGTTTTTT. Encoded protein: CASSQGGGYTGELFF.

The chain is built from TRBV7-9 and TRBJ1-1; D might be TRBD1 (5 bases). The germline gives CDR1 SEHNR, CDR2 FQNEAQ (reference sequence). V was trimmed by 8 bases and J by 3 bases, leaving 13 bases between them. CDR3 length: 13 residues. The CDR3 coding sequence is TGTGCCAGCCTCTGGGGGGGAGACACTGAAGCTTTCTTT. Protein: CASLWGGDTEAFF.

This clone occurred once. The chain has TRBV27 and TRBJ2-7, with a weak D call TRBD2 (5 bases). Germline CDR1 reads MNHEY; CDR2 reads SMNVEV (reference sequence). Trimming cost V 5 bases and J 9 bases, with 20 bases left between them. The CDR3 consists of 14 residues. The CDR3 sequence is CASSPRGLGHGQYF. DNA for the CDR3: TGTGCCAGCAGTCCTCGGGGTCTCGGCCACGGGCAGTACTTC.

The V call is TRBV3-1 (or the pseudogene TRBV3-2), the J call TRBJ2-5, with 8 bases aligning to TRBD2. J gave up 4 bases and V 5 bases, and 6 bases lay outside the gene matches. The CDR3 length is 14 residues. The germline gives CDR1 LGHDT, CDR2 YNNKEL (reference sequence). CDR3 coding DNA: TGTGCCAGCAGCTCGGGACTAGGGCCAGAGACCCAGTACTTC. Translated, it gives CASSSGLGPETQYF.

The rearrangement uses TRBV30 and TRBJ2-1, with TRBD1 matching 10 bases. Per the germline V gene, CDR1 is GTSNPN and CDR2 is SVGIG (reference sequence). V dropped 5 bases and J dropped 10; count of bases not matched to a gene: 11. The CDR3 sequence is 14 residues long. CDR3 loop: CAWHPGQGTFEQFF. The CDR3 nucleotides are TGTGCCTGGCATCCGGGACAGGGGACCTTCGAGCAGTTCTTC. The full variable domain, its missing parts supplied by reference TRBV30 and TRBJ2-1, is SQTIHQWPATLVQPVGSPLSLECTVEGTSNPNLYWYRQAAGRGLQLLFYSVGIGQISSEVPQNLSASRPQDRQFILSSKKLLLSDSGFYLCAWHPGQGTFEQFFGPGTRLTVL.

The chain links TRBV3-1 (or the pseudogene TRBV3-2) to TRBJ1-1; 9 bases fit TRBD1. V shed 4 bases, J shed 4 bases, and the junction held 7 bases outside the gene matches. There are 15 residues in the CDR3. The V gene's germline CDR1 is LGHDT and CDR2 YNNKEL (reference sequence). The CDR3 sequence is CASSPDRGTGTEAFF. The CDR3 DNA is TGTGCCAGCAGCCCCGACAGGGGGACCGGCACTGAAGCTTTCTTT.

The chain uses TRBV4-2 and TRBJ2-3; perhaps TRBD2 as D (6 bases). This CDR3 region has 13 residues. The V and J ends lost 3 bases and 6 bases respectively, with 10 bases between them. Germline assignment: CDR1 LGHNA and CDR2 YNFKEQ. The CDR3: CASSQIAADTQYF. The CDR3 coding sequence is TGTGCCAGCAGCCAGATAGCGGCGGATACGCAGTATTTT.